These T cell receptor beta chains were read from a single sample in a study of regulatory T cells in long-lasting Graves disease. TCRdb redid the calling of the multiplex PCR reads with MiXCR, one entry per CDR3 protein. Among 370,000 or so distinct CDR3 sequences, 15% to 20% were seen once, and the ten largest hold 20% to 25%. These data were also filed under a second study, of T cells in Graves' hyperthyroidism and ophthalmopathy.

Sequencing used peripheral blood mononuclear cells (PBMCs), obtained at new diagnosis, from a patient treated with antithyroid drugs. The receptors were gathered from a young woman with Graves disease. Each CDR3 is given with its conserved first and last residue. Each record gives: clone size, V gene, D gene, CDR3 length, J gene, CDR3 DNA, CDR3 protein. The D gene is left open where the match is weak. Some rows have no size entry. The others give once, few or many, or a class for an expanded clone.

abundance: -; v_gene: TRBV15; d_gene: -; len: 14; j_gene: TRBJ2-7; CDR3nt: TGTGCCACCAGCAGAGAACAGAACAACTACGAGCAGTACTTC; CDR3aa: CATSREQNNYEQYF
abundance: many; v_gene: TRBV20-1; d_gene: TRBD2; len: 14; j_gene: TRBJ2-7; CDR3nt: TGCAGTGCTAGAGGTTCAGCGGGAGAAGATCGGCAGTACTTC; CDR3aa: CSARGSAGEDRQYF
abundance: -; v_gene: TRBV10-3; d_gene: TRBD2; len: 14; j_gene: TRBJ2-1; CDR3nt: TGTGCCATCAAGCGCGGGAGTGGAAACAATGAGCAGTTCTTC; CDR3aa: CAIKRGSGNNEQFF
abundance: many; v_gene: TRBV14; d_gene: TRBD2; len: 18; j_gene: TRBJ2-1; CDR3nt: TGTGCCAGCAGCCCGGGACTAGCGGGAGTGCTCTCCTACAATGAGCAGTTCTTC; CDR3aa: CASSPGLAGVLSYNEQFF
abundance: many; v_gene: TRBV3-1; d_gene: TRBD1; len: 17; j_gene: TRBJ1-2; CDR3nt: TGTGCCAGCAGCCAAGGATCCGGGACAGGGAAAGCCTATGGCTACACCTTC; CDR3aa: CASSQGSGTGKAYGYTF
abundance: many; v_gene: TRBV11-2; d_gene: -; len: 11; j_gene: TRBJ2-5; CDR3nt: TGTGCCAGCAGTTCCATGGAGACCCAGTACTTC; CDR3aa: CASSSMETQYF
abundance: many; v_gene: TRBV24-1; d_gene: TRBD1; len: 16; j_gene: TRBJ1-1; CDR3nt: TGTGCCACCAGTGATTTCCTTGACAGGGAGGCCACTGAAGCTTTCTTT; CDR3aa: CATSDFLDREATEAFF
abundance: few; v_gene: TRBV4-2; d_gene: -; len: 13; j_gene: TRBJ2-5; CDR3nt: TGTGCCAGCAGCCAACGGGTGGGGGAGACCCAGTACTTC; CDR3aa: CASSQRVGETQYF
abundance: -; v_gene: TRBV5-1; d_gene: -; len: 14; j_gene: TRBJ2-2; CDR3nt: TGCGCCAGCAGCTTGGACGGCGTCACCGGGGAGCTGTTTTTT; CDR3aa: CASSLDGVTGELFF
abundance: many; v_gene: TRBV5-1; d_gene: TRBD1; len: 15; j_gene: TRBJ2-2; CDR3nt: TGCGCCAGCAGCCCACGGGACAGCTACACCGGGGAGCTGTTTTTT; CDR3aa: CASSPRDSYTGELFF
abundance: -; v_gene: TRBV11-2; d_gene: -; len: 14; j_gene: TRBJ1-4; CDR3nt: TGCGCCAGCGCCGTCTCCCCTTCCCGCGAAAAACTGTTTTTT; CDR3aa: CASAVSPSREKLFF
abundance: -; v_gene: TRBV30; d_gene: -; len: 12; j_gene: TRBJ2-1; CDR3nt: TGTGCCTGGAGAGCAGAGGGGAACGAGCAGTTCTTC; CDR3aa: CAWRAEGNEQFF
abundance: few; v_gene: TRBV19; d_gene: TRBD1; len: 16; j_gene: TRBJ1-1; CDR3nt: TGTGCCAGTAGTGGTCCCCCAAGACAGGGGGGCACTGAAGCTTTCTTT; CDR3aa: CASSGPPRQGGTEAFF
abundance: many; v_gene: TRBV12-3/TRBV12-4; d_gene: TRBD2; len: 15; j_gene: TRBJ2-1; CDR3nt: TGTGCCAGCGGGAGGGACGAGATAAGTTACAATGAGCAGTTCTTC; CDR3aa: CASGRDEISYNEQFF
abundance: many; v_gene: TRBV14; d_gene: -; len: 15; j_gene: TRBJ2-1; CDR3nt: TGTGCCAGCAGCCCCTCTCCCCCTAGGATCGGGGAGCAGTTCTTC; CDR3aa: CASSPSPPRIGEQFF
abundance: many; v_gene: TRBV5-1; d_gene: -; len: 15; j_gene: TRBJ2-7; CDR3nt: TGCGCCAGCAGGTGGGGAGACTGGGGGGCGAACGAGCAGTACTTC; CDR3aa: CASRWGDWGANEQYF
abundance: -; v_gene: TRBV6-4; d_gene: TRBD2; len: 17; j_gene: TRBJ2-3; CDR3nt: TGTGCCAGCAGTGACTCTGGGGGCGGGGGGGCAGAAGATACGCAGTATTTT; CDR3aa: CASSDSGGGGAEDTQYF
abundance: -; v_gene: TRBV12-3/TRBV12-4; d_gene: -; len: 14; j_gene: TRBJ2-5; CDR3nt: TGTGCCAGCAGTTTTCGGGGTACACAAGAGACCCAGTACTTC; CDR3aa: CASSFRGTQETQYF
abundance: many; v_gene: TRBV30; d_gene: -; len: 13; j_gene: TRBJ1-5; CDR3nt: TGTGCCTGGAGCAGGGACGACAATCAGCCCCAGCATTTT; CDR3aa: CAWSRDDNQPQHF
abundance: many; v_gene: TRBV30; d_gene: -; len: 12; j_gene: TRBJ1-1; CDR3nt: TGTGCCTACAACAAGGGGGGCACTGAAGCTTTCTTT; CDR3aa: CAYNKGGTEAFF
abundance: many; v_gene: TRBV30; d_gene: -; len: 14; j_gene: TRBJ2-7; CDR3nt: TGTGCCTGGAGTACACCGGACGGTTCCTACGAGCAGTACTTC; CDR3aa: CAWSTPDGSYEQYF
abundance: many; v_gene: TRBV28; d_gene: TRBD2; len: 20; j_gene: TRBJ2-7; CDR3nt: TGTGCCAGCAGTTTTACCACCGCCCAATATAGCGGGGTAAGCTCCTACGAGCAGTACTTC; CDR3aa: CASSFTTAQYSGVSSYEQYF
abundance: many; v_gene: TRBV19; d_gene: -; len: 12; j_gene: TRBJ1-1; CDR3nt: TGTGCCAGCAGCATAGAGAACACTGAAGCTTTCTTT; CDR3aa: CASSIENTEAFF
abundance: many; v_gene: TRBV11-2; d_gene: -; len: 15; j_gene: TRBJ1-1; CDR3nt: TGTGCCAGCAGCCCCCTAGGGAGGGATCCCGCTGAAGCTTTCTTT; CDR3aa: CASSPLGRDPAEAFF
abundance: few; v_gene: TRBV6-1; d_gene: TRBD1; len: 14; j_gene: TRBJ2-3; CDR3nt: TGTGCCAGCAGAAGACAGGGGGGGCCAGATACGCAGTATTTT; CDR3aa: CASRRQGGPDTQYF
abundance: many; v_gene: TRBV5-1; d_gene: TRBD1; len: 14; j_gene: TRBJ2-1; CDR3nt: TGCGCCAGCAGCTCCGGGACAGGGTCCAATGAGCAGTTCTTC; CDR3aa: CASSSGTGSNEQFF
abundance: few; v_gene: TRBV6-1; d_gene: -; len: 13; j_gene: TRBJ1-4; CDR3nt: TGTGCCACAGAGGGGGATTTGGGTGAAAAACTGTTTTTT; CDR3aa: CATEGDLGEKLFF
abundance: -; v_gene: TRBV18; d_gene: TRBD1; len: 16; j_gene: TRBJ1-4; CDR3nt: TGTGCCAGCTCACCCGGACAGGGGAACGCTAATGAAAAACTGTTTTTT; CDR3aa: CASSPGQGNANEKLFF
abundance: many; v_gene: TRBV11-1; d_gene: -; len: 15; j_gene: TRBJ1-1; CDR3nt: TGTGCCAGCAGCTTAGTGCCCGCAGGAGGAACTGAAGCTTTCTTT; CDR3aa: CASSLVPAGGTEAFF
abundance: many; v_gene: TRBV2; d_gene: -; len: 14; j_gene: TRBJ2-3; CDR3nt: TGTGCCAGCAGTGAAGGGGTTGAAGGTGGTACGCAGTATTTT; CDR3aa: CASSEGVEGGTQYF
abundance: many; v_gene: TRBV24-1; d_gene: TRBD1; len: 13; j_gene: TRBJ1-2; CDR3nt: TGTGCCACCAGTGACGGGGGACAGGCAGGCTACACCTTC; CDR3aa: CATSDGGQAGYTF
abundance: many; v_gene: TRBV18; d_gene: TRBD2; len: 14; j_gene: TRBJ2-7; CDR3nt: TGTGCCAGCTCTGAGCGGGGGGGCTTCTACGAGCAGTACTTC; CDR3aa: CASSERGGFYEQYF
abundance: few; v_gene: TRBV27; d_gene: -; len: 15; j_gene: TRBJ2-1; CDR3nt: TGTGCCAGCAGTTTAAGTGCAGGTTCCTACAATGAGCAGTCCTTC; CDR3aa: CASSLSAGSYNEQSF
abundance: -; v_gene: TRBV4-1; d_gene: -; len: 16; j_gene: TRBJ1-2; CDR3nt: TGCGCCAGCAGCCAAGATGGGGGTCGACCTAACTATGGCTACACCTTC; CDR3aa: CASSQDGGRPNYGYTF
abundance: many; v_gene: TRBV7-8; d_gene: -; len: 13; j_gene: TRBJ1-1; CDR3nt: TGTGCCAGCAGCCCGATTTTCGGCACTGAAGCTTTCTTT; CDR3aa: CASSPIFGTEAFF
abundance: many; v_gene: TRBV2; d_gene: -; len: 15; j_gene: TRBJ2-3; CDR3nt: TGTGCCAGCACCCAAGGGGACACCGGGGTAGATACGCAGTATTTT; CDR3aa: CASTQGDTGVDTQYF
abundance: few; v_gene: TRBV5-1; d_gene: -; len: 13; j_gene: TRBJ1-2; CDR3nt: TGCGCCAGCAGCAACGGAGGGGTGGATGGCTACACCTTC; CDR3aa: CASSNGGVDGYTF
abundance: -; v_gene: TRBV10-3; d_gene: TRBD2; len: 14; j_gene: TRBJ2-3; CDR3nt: TGTGCCATCAGTGGGACTAGTAACACAGATACGCAGTATTTT; CDR3aa: CAISGTSNTDTQYF
abundance: few; v_gene: TRBV13; d_gene: TRBD2; len: 15; j_gene: TRBJ2-5; CDR3nt: TGTGCCAGCAGCTTACGGCGGGGGACCCAAGAGACCCAGTACTTC; CDR3aa: CASSLRRGTQETQYF
abundance: -; v_gene: TRBV27; d_gene: -; len: 13; j_gene: TRBJ1-1; CDR3nt: TGTGCCAGCAGTTCGTTTGCGGGCACTGAAGCTTTCTTT; CDR3aa: CASSSFAGTEAFF
abundance: many; v_gene: TRBV18; d_gene: -; len: 12; j_gene: TRBJ1-1; CDR3nt: TGTGCCAGCTCACCACGGAACGGGGAAGCTTTCTTT; CDR3aa: CASSPRNGEAFF
abundance: many; v_gene: TRBV7-8; d_gene: -; len: 18; j_gene: TRBJ2-7; CDR3nt: TGTGCCAGCAGCTTATTGGCTGTGGGGTCAGGGGTCGAATACGAGCAGTACTTC; CDR3aa: CASSLLAVGSGVEYEQYF
abundance: many; v_gene: TRBV3-1; d_gene: -; len: 15; j_gene: TRBJ2-7; CDR3nt: TGTGCCAGCAGCCAGGGGGGCAGCGGGGCTTCCGAGCAGTACTTC; CDR3aa: CASSQGGSGASEQYF
abundance: once; v_gene: TRBV29-1; d_gene: TRBD1; len: 13; j_gene: TRBJ2-3; CDR3nt: TGCAGCGTGGCCGGGACAGTCACAGATACGCAGTATTTT; CDR3aa: CSVAGTVTDTQYF
abundance: many; v_gene: TRBV6-5; d_gene: -; len: 16; j_gene: TRBJ1-2; CDR3nt: TGTGCCAGCAGTTACTCGACGGGGAGGGCGGGCTATGGCTACACCTTC; CDR3aa: CASSYSTGRAGYGYTF
abundance: few; v_gene: TRBV5-1; d_gene: TRBD2; len: 16; j_gene: TRBJ2-5; CDR3nt: TGCGCCAGCAGCTTGATATCGGGGGGGAACCAAGAGACCCAGTACTTC; CDR3aa: CASSLISGGNQETQYF
abundance: many; v_gene: TRBV7-3; d_gene: -; len: 12; j_gene: TRBJ2-2; CDR3nt: TGTGCCAGCAGTAGCGGTACCGGGGAGCTGTTTTTT; CDR3aa: CASSSGTGELFF
abundance: -; v_gene: TRBV6-2/TRBV6-3; d_gene: -; len: 14; j_gene: TRBJ1-6; CDR3nt: TGTGCCAGCAGTTACAGGCAGGAGAATTCACCCCTCCACTTT; CDR3aa: CASSYRQENSPLHF
abundance: -; v_gene: TRBV19; d_gene: -; len: 14; j_gene: TRBJ2-3; CDR3nt: TGTGCCGGTAGTATTGACTGGACCACAGATACGCAGTATTTT; CDR3aa: CAGSIDWTTDTQYF
abundance: -; v_gene: TRBV12-3/TRBV12-4; d_gene: -; len: 13; j_gene: TRBJ1-2; CDR3nt: TGTGCCAGCAGCCGGGACTCTCATAAGTCCTACACCTTC; CDR3aa: CASSRDSHKSYTF
abundance: few; v_gene: TRBV19; d_gene: -; len: 12; j_gene: TRBJ1-1; CDR3nt: TGTGCCAGTAGTATGAGGGGCACTGAAGCTTTCTTT; CDR3aa: CASSMRGTEAFF
abundance: few; v_gene: TRBV19; d_gene: TRBD1; len: 17; j_gene: TRBJ2-4; CDR3nt: TGTGCCAGTAGTCCAACGGGACAGGGAATGTCCAAAAACATTCAGTACTTC; CDR3aa: CASSPTGQGMSKNIQYF
abundance: many; v_gene: TRBV2; d_gene: -; len: 16; j_gene: TRBJ2-2; CDR3nt: TGTGCCAGCAGCTTTCGGGACTCCTCCTCAGTCGGGGAGCTGTTTTTT; CDR3aa: CASSFRDSSSVGELFF
abundance: many; v_gene: TRBV29-1; d_gene: -; len: 13; j_gene: TRBJ2-3; CDR3nt: TGCAGCGTTGACAGGGCCGGCACAGATACGCAGTATTTT; CDR3aa: CSVDRAGTDTQYF
abundance: many; v_gene: TRBV29-1; d_gene: -; len: 14; j_gene: TRBJ2-5; CDR3nt: TGCAGCGTTGATCTGCTCGGCACTCAAGAGACCCAGTACTTC; CDR3aa: CSVDLLGTQETQYF
abundance: many; v_gene: TRBV19; d_gene: -; len: 15; j_gene: TRBJ1-5; CDR3nt: TGTGCCAGTAGGACTACAGGTTATAGCAATCAGCCCCAGCATTTT; CDR3aa: CASRTTGYSNQPQHF
abundance: many; v_gene: TRBV27; d_gene: -; len: 14; j_gene: TRBJ1-1; CDR3nt: TGTGCCAGCAGTTTAGCCAGGGTGGGCACTGAAGCTTTCTTT; CDR3aa: CASSLARVGTEAFF
abundance: -; v_gene: TRBV20-1; d_gene: TRBD1; len: 14; j_gene: TRBJ1-2; CDR3nt: TGCAGTGCTAGAGGGTTGGGACAGGATTATGGCTACACCTTC; CDR3aa: CSARGLGQDYGYTF
abundance: once; v_gene: TRBV28; d_gene: -; len: 14; j_gene: TRBJ1-1; CDR3nt: TGTGCCACCACTTACGAGGGTGGGAACACTGAAGCTTTCTTT; CDR3aa: CATTYEGGNTEAFF